This T cell receptor (beta chain) came from a study of T-cell reconstitution after alpha-beta-depleted transplantation in children. Study-wide findings and caveats: At around two months after transplant, the alpha-beta T cells were reportedly derived from several hundred expanded clones that came from non-depleted graft cells.

Between the trimmed V and J ends, which lost 5 bases and 10 bases, there was a span of 24 bases. The CDR3 loop spans 15 amino acids. Germline V gene sequence: CDR1 DFQATT, CDR2 SNEGSKA (reference sequence). A remark on this clonotype: The antigen remains undetermined. A much larger clone sits a single nucleotide away, making a read error possible.

This sample's TCRbeta library carried unique molecular identifier barcodes. MiXCR was run by TCRdb on the PCR reads, yielding one entry per CDR3 protein. The sample has 44,000 or so distinct CDR3 sequences; around 8.8% are singletons. Sequenced material: PBMCs, mostly from graft donor cells, taken 60 days after TCRalphabeta/CD19-depleted stem cell transplant. The sequence derives from a male patient aged 2-15 years who had a stem cell transplant for chronic granulomatous disease, so the T cells may come from the graft donor. J is TRBJ2-1 and V is TRBV20-1; tentatively, D is TRBD2 (6 bases). CDR3 coding DNA: TGCAGTGCTGGTCCGGGACTCTTACGGTTAGAGGAGCAGTTCTTC. Its translation is CSAGPGLLRLEEQFF.